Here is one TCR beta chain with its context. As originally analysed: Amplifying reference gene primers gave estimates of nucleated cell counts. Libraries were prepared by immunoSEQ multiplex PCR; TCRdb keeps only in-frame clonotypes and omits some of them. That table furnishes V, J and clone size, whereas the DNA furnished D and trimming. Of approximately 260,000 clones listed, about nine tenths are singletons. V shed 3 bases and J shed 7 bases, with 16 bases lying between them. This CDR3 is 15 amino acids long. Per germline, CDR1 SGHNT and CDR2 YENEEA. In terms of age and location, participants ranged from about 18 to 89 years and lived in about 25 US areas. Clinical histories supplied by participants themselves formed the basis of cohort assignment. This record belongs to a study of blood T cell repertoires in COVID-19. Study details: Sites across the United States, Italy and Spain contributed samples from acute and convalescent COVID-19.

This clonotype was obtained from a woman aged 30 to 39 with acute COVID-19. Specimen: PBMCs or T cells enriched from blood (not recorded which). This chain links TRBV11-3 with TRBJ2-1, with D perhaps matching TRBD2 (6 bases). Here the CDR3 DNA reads TGTGCCAGCAGCTTTAGGGCTAGCGCGGGGAATGAGCAGTTCTTC. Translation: CASSFRASAGNEQFF.